This T cell receptor (beta chain) was sequenced in a study of cytomegalovirus exposure and HLA in healthy donors. As for the study in general: A previous analysis identified approximately 120 million unique TCR beta sequences derived from around 200 million T cells. Study conclusions and caveats: Presence/absence analyses took donor sequencing depth as roughly uniform. Being productive about 87% or about 30% of the time was typical of most TCR beta V segments in an earlier analysis.

This clone occurred a few times. Its antigen is not identified. The PCR employed 60 Vbeta primers together with 13 Jbeta primers. Repertoires were generated with immunoSEQ multiplex PCR, while TCRdb's copy carries only in-frame clones and drops some. Of roughly 200,000 clones detected, approximately 86% appear once; the ten largest clones hold roughly 0.34%. All the people who gave samples were healthy bone marrow donors. This CDR3 spans 13 amino acids. Germline values: CDR1 ENHRY, CDR2 SYGVKD. V shed 2 bases and J shed 4 bases, with 8 bases lying between them. This chain joins TRBV10-3 and TRBJ1-2, with D unclear. Input material: PBMCs. The sequence was collected from a woman in her 30s in good health and CMV-seronegative. The CDR3 coding sequence is TGTGCCATCAGTGAGACGCCCGGCTATGGCTACACCTTC. The encoded protein is CAISETPGYGYTF.